The 17 T cell receptor beta chains given below trace back to one sample, sequenced in a study of T cells in Graves' hyperthyroidism and ophthalmopathy. Template material for amplifying TCR beta CDR3 regions consisted of RNA transcripts. A first-round RT-PCR of the TCR CDR3 used the HTBI primer set. Via MiXCR, TCRdb re-called the multiplex PCR reads, giving one row per CDR3 protein. The sample lists about 200,000 distinct CDR3 sequences; 15% to 20% were seen once. The sample consisted of blood. All receptors come from a man in his forties with Graves' hyperthyroidism.

This clonotype was recorded a few times. This chain connects TRBV6-2 or TRBV6-3 to TRBJ1-5; tentatively, D is TRBD1 (5 bases). The CDR3 is 12 residues long. V was cut by 6 bases and J by 7 bases, with 10 bases left in between. CDR1 is MNHEY, CDR2 SVGEGT, per germline. In DNA form, the CDR3 reads TGTGCCAGCAGACCCAGGGAGCAGCCCCAGCATTTT. Translating gives CASRPREQPQHF.

This clonotype was detected ten times or more. V and J are TRBV27 and TRBJ2-7; either TRBD1 or TRBD2 may supply D (6 bases each). V lost 5 bases and J 7 bases, leaving 24 bases between the germline ends. Germline V gene data show CDR1 as MNHEY and CDR2 as SMNVEV (reference sequence). The CDR3 spans 16 residues. This CDR3 is CASSPPPGGLLHEQYF. The DNA for the CDR3 is TGTGCCAGCAGTCCGCCCCCCGGGGGCCTTCTTCATGAGCAGTACTTC.

The table lists this clonotype with many counts. This chain uses TRBV28 with TRBJ1-1, with D uncertain. The length of the CDR3 is 13 residues. Trimming stripped 7 bases from V and 5 bases from J, with 14 bases between. CDR1 and CDR2 (germline): MDHEN, SYDVKM. The CDR3 loop reads CASTDPLGTEAFF. CDR3 nucleotides: TGTGCCAGCACGGATCCCCTGGGAACTGAAGCTTTCTTT.

V gene TRBV4-2 combines with J gene TRBJ2-7; maybe TRBD1 (7 bases). CDR3 length: 14 amino acids. With 4 bases removed from V and 4 bases from J, the gap between germline ends came to 14 bases. From germline, CDR1 is LGHNA and CDR2 YNFKEQ. DNA for the CDR3: TGTGCCAGCAGCCGTTACAGGGGACTGTACGAGCAGTACTTC. This translates into CASSRYRGLYEQYF.

This clonotype was picked up many times. The rearrangement links TRBV6-2 or TRBV6-3 to TRBJ1-2; D gene unclear. CDR1 MNHEY and CDR2 SVGEGT come from the germline V gene. This CDR3 is built from 11 residues. The V gene lost 5 bases and the J gene lost 3 bases, with 4 bases spanning the gap. The CDR3 bases are TGTGCCAGCAGTCAAGACTATGGCTACACCTTC. It is translated as CASSQDYGYTF.

The chain employs TRBV12-3 or TRBV12-4 and TRBJ2-7; D not certain. The CDR3 runs to 12 residues. V was pared by 6 bases and J by 2 bases, with 8 bases between. The CDR3 bases are TGTGCCAGCAGCACAGTGACCTACGAGCAGTACTTC. Its protein product is CASSTVTYEQYF.

This clonotype was observed a handful of times. The gene calls are TRBV7-2 and TRBJ2-3, with 15 bases that match TRBD2. The ends lost 5 bases at V and 0 bases at J; junction bases unmatched: 3. From germline, CDR1 is SGHTA and CDR2 FQGNSA. The CDR3 has 17 amino acids. CDR3 sequence reads: CASSPGLAGGSTDTQYF. CDR3 DNA: TGTGCCAGCAGCCCGGGACTAGCGGGGGGCAGCACAGATACGCAGTATTTT.

This clonotype was recorded many times. This sequence joins TRBV27 and TRBJ2-7; no clear D. The CDR3 runs to 15 residues. Germline CDR1 reads MNHEY; CDR2 reads SMNVEV (reference sequence). With 5 bases removed from V and 3 bases from J, the gap between germline ends came to 17 bases. The CDR3 region has the DNA TGTGCCAGCAGTCTCACACCTACACACTTCTACGAGCAGTACTTC. It yields the protein CASSLTPTHFYEQYF.

About this clonotype: Just one base apart from a much larger clone, this may be a read error. The chain carries TRBV28 and TRBJ1-5; 9 nucleotides match TRBD1. Trimming took 8 bases from V and 4 from J; bases not matched to a gene: 9. CDR3 length equals 15 residues. Per the germline V gene, CDR1 is MDHEN and CDR2 is SYDVKM. The CDR3 sequence: CASVLGTGRNQPQHF. The CDR3, as DNA: TGTGCCAGCGTCCTGGGGACAGGGCGTAATCAGCCCCAGCATTTT.

This clonotype was detected once. V and J are TRBV2 and TRBJ1-5, with D hard to call. The ends were cut back, 4 bases at V and 8 bases at J, with 12 bases in the middle. This CDR3 spans 13 amino acids. CDR1 is SNHLY, CDR2 FYNNEI, per germline. Here the CDR3 reads CASSGRGSEPQHF. For the CDR3, the DNA is TGTGCCAGCAGTGGCCGAGGGAGTGAGCCCCAGCATTTT.

As regards this clonotype: A much larger clone differs from this one at a single base, so this may be a read error. The V gene is TRBV9, the J gene TRBJ2-1; possible D gene TRBD2, 7 bases. Germline V CDR1 and CDR2: SGDLS, YYNGEE. This CDR3 spans 15 amino acids. V lost 4 bases and J 8 bases, leaving 19 bases between the germline ends. The CDR3 region is CASSPLVGGADEQFF. The CDR3 DNA reads TGTGCCAGCAGCCCTCTAGTGGGGGGGGCAGATGAGCAGTTCTTC.

This clonotype was seen repeatedly, ten times or more. This chain connects TRBV19 to TRBJ1-1; tentatively, D is TRBD1 (5 bases). The CDR3 sequence is 13 residues long. Germline loops: CDR1 LNHDA, CDR2 SQIVND (reference sequence). Between the trimmed V and J ends, which lost 9 bases and 1 base, there was a span of 12 bases. The CDR3 nucleotides read TGTGCCAGCCATTTGACAGCGAACACTGAAGCTTTCTTT. Its protein product is CASHLTANTEAFF.

The chain uses TRBV6-1 and TRBJ1-4; 8 bases fit TRBD1. CDR1 and CDR2 (germline): MNHNS, SASEGT. The CDR3 has 16 residues. J gave up 8 bases and V 3 bases, and 11 bases lay outside the gene matches. CDR3 region: CASSEGTGGSLEKLFF. CDR3 DNA sequence: TGTGCCAGCAGTGAGGGGACAGGCGGTTCATTGGAAAAACTGTTTTTT.

This clonotype came up many times. The chain's CDR3 is CASSHGNEQFF. The CDR3 nucleotides are TGTGCCAGCTCACATGGTAATGAGCAGTTCTTC. The chain links TRBV18 to TRBJ2-1; no reliable D call. The V end lost 4 bases, the J end lost 7 bases, and 5 bases lay between the germline ends. Germline lookup yields CDR1 KGHSH and CDR2 LQKENI. This CDR3 has 11 residues.

This sequence joins TRBV27 and TRBJ1-1, with 7 bases aligning to TRBD1. V shed 6 bases, J shed 11 bases, and the junction held 12 bases outside the gene matches. CDR3 length equals 13 residues. Germline-derived CDR1 and CDR2 are MNHEY and SMNVEV (reference sequence). The DNA for the CDR3 is TGTGCCAGCAGCCCCAGGGGGGGCGAGCGGGCTTTCTTT. It translates to CASSPRGGERAFF.

The rearrangement joins TRBV7-3 to TRBJ2-1; TRBD1 matches at 7 bases. CDR3 length: 13 residues. Trimming removed 5 bases from V and 6 bases from J; junction bases left unmatched: 4. Germline values: CDR1 SGHTA, CDR2 FQGTGA. The CDR3 coding sequence is TGTGCCAGCAGCACCCGACAGGGCAATGAGCAGTTCTTC. This sequence encodes CASSTRQGNEQFF.

This clonotype was observed at least ten times. J is TRBJ2-2 and V is TRBV2, with 9 bases matching TRBD2. The CDR3 is 15 residues long. J was trimmed by 6 bases and V by 6 bases; bases with no gene match: 8. Germline V CDR1 and CDR2: SNHLY, FYNNEI. The CDR3 DNA is TGTGCCAGCAGGGGACTAGCTGGGATGGCCGGGGAGCTGTTTTTT. Protein sequence: CASRGLAGMAGELFF.